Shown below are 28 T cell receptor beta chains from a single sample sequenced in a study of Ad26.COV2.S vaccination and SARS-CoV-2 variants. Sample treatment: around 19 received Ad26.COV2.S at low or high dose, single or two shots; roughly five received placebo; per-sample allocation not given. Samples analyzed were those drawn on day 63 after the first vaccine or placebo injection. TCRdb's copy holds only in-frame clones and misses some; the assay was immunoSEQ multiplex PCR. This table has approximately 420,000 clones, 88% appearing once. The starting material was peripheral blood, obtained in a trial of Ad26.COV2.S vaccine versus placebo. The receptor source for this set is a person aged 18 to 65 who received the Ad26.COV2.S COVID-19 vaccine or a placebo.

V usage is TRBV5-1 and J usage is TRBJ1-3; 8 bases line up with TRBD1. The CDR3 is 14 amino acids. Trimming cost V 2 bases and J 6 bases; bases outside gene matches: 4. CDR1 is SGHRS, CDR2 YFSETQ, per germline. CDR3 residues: CASSFTGGANTIYF. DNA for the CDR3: TGCGCCAGCAGCTTCACAGGGGGAGCAAACACCATATATTTT.

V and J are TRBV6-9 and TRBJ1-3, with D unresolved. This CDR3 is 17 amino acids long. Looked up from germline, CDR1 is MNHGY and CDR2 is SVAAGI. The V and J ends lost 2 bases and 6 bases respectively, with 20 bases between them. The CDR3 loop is CASSYGGQKGFKNTIYF. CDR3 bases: TGTGCCAGCAGTTATGGTGGGCAGAAGGGTTTTAAAAACACCATATATTTT.

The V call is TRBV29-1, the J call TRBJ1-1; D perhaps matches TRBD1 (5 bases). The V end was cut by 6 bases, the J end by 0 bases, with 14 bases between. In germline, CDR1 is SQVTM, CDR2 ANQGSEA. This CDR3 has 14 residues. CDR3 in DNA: TGCAGCGTCGCAGGGTCTCTAATGAACACTGAAGCTTTCTTT. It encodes CSVAGSLMNTEAFF.

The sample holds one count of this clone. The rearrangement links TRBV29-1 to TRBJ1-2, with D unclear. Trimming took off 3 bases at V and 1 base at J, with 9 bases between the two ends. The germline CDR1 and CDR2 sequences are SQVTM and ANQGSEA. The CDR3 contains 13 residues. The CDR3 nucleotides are TGCAGCGTTGACGAAGGGTTTAACTATGGCTACACCTTC. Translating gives CSVDEGFNYGYTF.

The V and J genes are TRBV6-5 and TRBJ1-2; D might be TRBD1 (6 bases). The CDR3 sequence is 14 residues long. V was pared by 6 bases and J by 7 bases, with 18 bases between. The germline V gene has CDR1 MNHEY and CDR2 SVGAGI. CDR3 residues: CASSKGGRQGGYTF. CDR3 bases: TGTGCCAGCAGCAAAGGGGGGCGTCAAGGTGGCTACACCTTC.

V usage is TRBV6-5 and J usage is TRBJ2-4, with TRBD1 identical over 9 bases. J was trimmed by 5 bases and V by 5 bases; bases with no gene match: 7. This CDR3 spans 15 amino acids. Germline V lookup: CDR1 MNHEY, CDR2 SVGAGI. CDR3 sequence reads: CASSKKWTGENIQYF. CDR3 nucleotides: TGTGCCAGCAGTAAAAAATGGACAGGGGAAAACATTCAGTACTTC.

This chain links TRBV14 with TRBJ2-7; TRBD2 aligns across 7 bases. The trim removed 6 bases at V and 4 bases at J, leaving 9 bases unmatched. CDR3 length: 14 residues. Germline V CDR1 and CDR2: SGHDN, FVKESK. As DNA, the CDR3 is TGTGCCAGCAGTCCCCTGGGGGGGGGATACGAGCAGTACTTC. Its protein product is CASSPLGGGYEQYF.

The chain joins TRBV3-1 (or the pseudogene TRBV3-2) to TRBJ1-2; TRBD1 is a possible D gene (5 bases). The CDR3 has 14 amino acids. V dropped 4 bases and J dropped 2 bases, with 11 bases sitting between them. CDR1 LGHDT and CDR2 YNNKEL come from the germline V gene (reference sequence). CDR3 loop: CASSPRDRNYGYTF. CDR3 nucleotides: TGTGCCAGCAGCCCCCGGGACCGAAACTATGGCTACACCTTC.

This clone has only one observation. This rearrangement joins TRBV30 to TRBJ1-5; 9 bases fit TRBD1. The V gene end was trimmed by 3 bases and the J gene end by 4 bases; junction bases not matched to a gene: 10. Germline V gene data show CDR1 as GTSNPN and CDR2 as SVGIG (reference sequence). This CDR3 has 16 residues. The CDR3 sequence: CAWSHRGRGGNQPQHF. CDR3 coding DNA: TGTGCCTGGAGCCACAGGGGGCGCGGAGGAAATCAGCCCCAGCATTTT. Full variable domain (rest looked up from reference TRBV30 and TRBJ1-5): SQTIHQWPATLVQPVGSPLSLECTVEGTSNPNLYWYRQAAGRGLQLLFYSVGIGQISSEVPQNLSASRPQDRQFILSSKKLLLSDSGFYLCAWSHRGRGGNQPQHFGDGTRLSIL.

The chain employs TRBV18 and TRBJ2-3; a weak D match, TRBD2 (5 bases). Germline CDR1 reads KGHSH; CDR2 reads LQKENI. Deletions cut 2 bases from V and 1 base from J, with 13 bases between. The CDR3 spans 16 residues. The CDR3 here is CASSPWEAVGTDTQYF. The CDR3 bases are TGTGCCAGCTCACCATGGGAAGCGGTAGGCACAGATACGCAGTATTTT.

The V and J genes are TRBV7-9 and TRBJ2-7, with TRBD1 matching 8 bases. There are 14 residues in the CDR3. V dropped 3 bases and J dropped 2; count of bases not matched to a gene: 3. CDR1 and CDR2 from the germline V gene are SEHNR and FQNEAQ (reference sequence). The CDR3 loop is CASSLTGVTYEQYF. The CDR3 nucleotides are TGTGCCAGCAGCTTGACAGGGGTGACCTACGAGCAGTACTTC.

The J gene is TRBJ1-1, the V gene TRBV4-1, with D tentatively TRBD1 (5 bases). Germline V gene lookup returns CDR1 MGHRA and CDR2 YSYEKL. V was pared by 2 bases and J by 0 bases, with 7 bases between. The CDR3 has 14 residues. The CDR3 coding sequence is TGCGCCAGCAGCCAAACAGGAATGAACACTGAAGCTTTCTTT. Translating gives CASSQTGMNTEAFF.

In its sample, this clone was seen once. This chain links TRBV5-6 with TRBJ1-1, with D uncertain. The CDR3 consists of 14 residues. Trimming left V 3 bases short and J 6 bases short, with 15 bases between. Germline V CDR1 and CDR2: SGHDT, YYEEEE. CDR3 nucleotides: TGTGCCAGCAGCTCGCGAGGTCCTGCGCCTGAAGCTTTCTTT. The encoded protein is CASSSRGPAPEAFF. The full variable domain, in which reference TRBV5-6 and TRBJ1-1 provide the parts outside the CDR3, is DAGVTQSPTHLIKTRGQQVTLRCSPKSGHDTVSWYQQALGQGPQFIFQYYEEEERQRGNFPDRFSGHQFPNYSSELNVNALLLGDSALYLCASSSRGPAPEAFFGQGTRLTVV.

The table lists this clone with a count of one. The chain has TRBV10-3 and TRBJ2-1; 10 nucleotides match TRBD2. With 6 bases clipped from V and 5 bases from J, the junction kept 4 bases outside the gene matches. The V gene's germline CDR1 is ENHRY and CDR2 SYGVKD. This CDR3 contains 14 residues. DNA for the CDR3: TGTGCCATCAGAAGCGGGGGGGCAGACAATGAGCAGTTCTTC. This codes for CAIRSGGADNEQFF.

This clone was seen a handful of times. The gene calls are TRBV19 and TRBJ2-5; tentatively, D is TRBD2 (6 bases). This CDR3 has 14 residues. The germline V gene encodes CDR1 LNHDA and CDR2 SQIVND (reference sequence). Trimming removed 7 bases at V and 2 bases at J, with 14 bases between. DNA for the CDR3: TGTGCCAGTAACACCGGGGGTTCTCAAGAGACCCAGTACTTC. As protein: CASNTGGSQETQYF.

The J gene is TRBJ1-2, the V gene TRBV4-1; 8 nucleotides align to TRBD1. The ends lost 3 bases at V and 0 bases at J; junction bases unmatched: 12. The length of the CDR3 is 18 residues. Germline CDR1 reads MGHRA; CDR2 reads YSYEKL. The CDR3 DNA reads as TGCGCCAGCAGCCAGGGCCGACAGGGGCGTCGTGCTAACTATGGCTACACCTTC. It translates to CASSQGRQGRRANYGYTF.

The CDR3 sequence: CASRLRGVDSPLHF. In nucleotides, the CDR3 is TGTGCCAGCAGGCTCAGGGGAGTGGATTCACCCCTCCACTTT. The rearrangement uses TRBV3-1 (or the pseudogene TRBV3-2) and TRBJ1-6; a possible D gene is TRBD1 (6 bases). Germline lookup yields CDR1 LGHDT and CDR2 YNNKEL (reference sequence). The CDR3 contains 14 residues. The germline V and J ends were trimmed by 6 bases and 8 bases, with 14 bases remaining between them.

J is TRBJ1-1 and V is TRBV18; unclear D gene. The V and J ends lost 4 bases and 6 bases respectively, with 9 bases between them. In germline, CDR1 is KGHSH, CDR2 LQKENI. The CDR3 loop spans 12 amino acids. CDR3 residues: CASSRRESEAFF. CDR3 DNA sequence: TGTGCCAGCTCACGAAGGGAGTCTGAAGCTTTCTTT. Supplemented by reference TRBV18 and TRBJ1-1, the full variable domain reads NAGVMQNPRHLVRRRGQEARLRCSPMKGHSHVYWYRQLPEEGLKFMVYLQKENIIDESGMPKERFSAEFPKEGPSILRIQQVVRGDSAAYFCASSRRESEAFFGQGTRLTVV.

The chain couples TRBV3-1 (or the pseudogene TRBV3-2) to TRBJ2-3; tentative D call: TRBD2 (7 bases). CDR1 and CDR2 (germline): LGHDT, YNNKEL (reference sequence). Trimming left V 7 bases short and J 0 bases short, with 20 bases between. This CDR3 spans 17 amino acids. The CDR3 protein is CASNRQRGGTSTDTQYF. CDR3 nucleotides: TGTGCCAGCAACCGACAGAGGGGGGGGACTAGCACAGATACGCAGTATTTT.

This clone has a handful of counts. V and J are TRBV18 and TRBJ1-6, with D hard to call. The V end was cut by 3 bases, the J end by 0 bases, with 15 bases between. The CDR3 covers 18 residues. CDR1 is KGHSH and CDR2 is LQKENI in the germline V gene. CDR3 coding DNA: TGTGCCAGCTCACCTCGCATGGCAATCAGCTCCTATAATTCACCCCTCCACTTT. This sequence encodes CASSPRMAISSYNSPLHF.

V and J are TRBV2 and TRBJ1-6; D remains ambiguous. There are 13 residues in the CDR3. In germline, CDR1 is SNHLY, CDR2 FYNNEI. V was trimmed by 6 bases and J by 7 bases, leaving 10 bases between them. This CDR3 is CASSQSLNSPLHF. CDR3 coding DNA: TGTGCCAGCAGCCAGAGCTTGAATTCACCCCTCCACTTT. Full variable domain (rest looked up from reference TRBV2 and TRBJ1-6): EPEVTQTPSHQVTQMGQEVILRCVPISNHLYFYWYRQILGQKVEFLVSFYNNEISEKSEIFDDQFSVERPDGSNFTLKIRSTKLEDSAMYFCASSQSLNSPLHFGNGTRLTVT.

CDR3: CASRDHATNEKLFF. The CDR3, as DNA: TGTGCCAGCAGGGACCATGCAACTAATGAAAAACTGTTTTTT. The rearrangement links TRBV19 to TRBJ1-4, with TRBD1 as a possible D gene (5 bases). CDR1 is LNHDA, CDR2 SQIVND, per germline (reference sequence). V lost 9 bases and J lost 0, with 11 bases in between. CDR3 size: 14 residues.

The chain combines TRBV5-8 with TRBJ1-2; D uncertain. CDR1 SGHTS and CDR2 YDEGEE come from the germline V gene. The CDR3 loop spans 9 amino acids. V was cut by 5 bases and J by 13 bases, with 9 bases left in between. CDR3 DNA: TGTGCCAGCAGTTACAGTCCCACCTTC. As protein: CASSYSPTF.

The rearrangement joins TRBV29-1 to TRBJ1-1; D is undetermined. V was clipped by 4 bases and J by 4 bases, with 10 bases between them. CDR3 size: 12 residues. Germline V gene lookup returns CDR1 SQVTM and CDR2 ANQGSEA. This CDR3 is CSVGPEGTEAFF. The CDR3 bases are TGCAGCGTTGGTCCAGAGGGCACTGAAGCTTTCTTT. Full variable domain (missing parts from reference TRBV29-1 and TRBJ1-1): SAVISQKPSRDICQRGTSLTIQCQVDSQVTMMFWYRQQPGQSLTLIATANQGSEATYESGFVIDKFPISRPNLTFSTLTVSNMSPEDSSIYLCSVGPEGTEAFFGQGTRLTVV.

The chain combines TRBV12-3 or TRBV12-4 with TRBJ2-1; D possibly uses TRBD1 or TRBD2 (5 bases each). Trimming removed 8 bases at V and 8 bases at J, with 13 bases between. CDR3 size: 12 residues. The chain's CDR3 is CASGEGRHEQFF. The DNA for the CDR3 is TGTGCCAGCGGCGAGGGGCGGCATGAGCAGTTCTTC.

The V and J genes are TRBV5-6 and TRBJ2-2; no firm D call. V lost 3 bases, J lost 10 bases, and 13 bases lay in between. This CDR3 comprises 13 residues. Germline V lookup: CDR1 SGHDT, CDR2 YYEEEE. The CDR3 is CASSSFTIEELFF. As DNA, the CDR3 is TGTGCCAGCAGCTCCTTCACAATCGAGGAGCTGTTTTTT.

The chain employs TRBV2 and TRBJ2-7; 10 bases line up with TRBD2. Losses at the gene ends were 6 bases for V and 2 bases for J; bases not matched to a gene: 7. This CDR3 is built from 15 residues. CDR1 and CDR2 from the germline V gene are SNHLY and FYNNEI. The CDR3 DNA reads TGTGCCAGCAGCTTAGCGGGGGGCACCCCCTACGAGCAGTACTTC. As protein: CASSLAGGTPYEQYF.

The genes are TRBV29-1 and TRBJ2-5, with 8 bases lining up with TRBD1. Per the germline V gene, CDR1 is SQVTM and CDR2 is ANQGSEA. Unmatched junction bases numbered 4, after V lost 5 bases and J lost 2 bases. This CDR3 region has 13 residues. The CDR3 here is CSVQGQAQETQYF. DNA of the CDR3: TGCAGCGTTCAGGGACAGGCGCAAGAGACCCAGTACTTC.